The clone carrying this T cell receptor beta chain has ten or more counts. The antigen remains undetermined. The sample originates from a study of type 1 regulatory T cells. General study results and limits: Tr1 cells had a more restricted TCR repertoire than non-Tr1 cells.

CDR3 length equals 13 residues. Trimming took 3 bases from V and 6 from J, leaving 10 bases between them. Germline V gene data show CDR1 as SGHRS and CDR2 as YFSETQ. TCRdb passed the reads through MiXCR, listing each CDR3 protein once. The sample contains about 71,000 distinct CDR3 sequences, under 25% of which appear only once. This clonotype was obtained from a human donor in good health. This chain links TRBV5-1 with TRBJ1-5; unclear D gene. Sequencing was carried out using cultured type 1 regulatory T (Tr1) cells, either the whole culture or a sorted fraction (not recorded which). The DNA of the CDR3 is TGCGCCAGCAGCTCCGGGGTTGGTCAGCCCCAGCATTTT. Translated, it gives CASSSGVGQPQHF.